This T cell receptor beta chain was profiled in a study of blood T cell repertoires in COVID-19. Study summary: Acute and convalescent COVID-19 samples came from the United States, Italy and Spain. T cells, B-cell-depleted T cells, or PBMCs provided the cDNA or gDNA that served as material.

In the study's own analysis: Amplifying reference gene primers gave estimates of nucleated cell counts. Data came from immunoSEQ multiplex PCR; TCRdb stores just in-frame clones and leaves some out. The V and J calls and clone size come from that table; D and trimming were worked out from the DNA. This table has nearly 70,000 clones, roughly four fifths appearing once. The source of this sequence is a woman of 80 years or more with acute or convalescent COVID-19. The sequencing sample was made of peripheral blood.

The CDR3 nucleotides are TGTGCCAGCAGCCAAGAGGACAGAGGAAAACTGTTTTTT. Protein sequence: CASSQEDRGKLFF. The V gene is TRBV3-1 (or the pseudogene TRBV3-2), the J gene TRBJ1-4; D might be TRBD1 (6 bases). The CDR3 is 13 residues long. V was trimmed by 0 bases and J by 10 bases, leaving 9 bases between them. CDR1 and CDR2 (germline): LGHDT, YNNKEL (reference sequence).